One T cell receptor beta chain is described in this entry. No antigen is known for it. One base away there is no much larger clone; base qualities are not given. The CDR3 covers 17 residues, taking in both the cysteine and the phenylalanine. Only CDR3 DNA is held: 51 bases, read in frame from base 1. The CDR1 and CDR2 encoded by the germline V gene are SGHDN and FVKESK. Germline trimming: 4 bases from V, 5 bases from J; junction bases outside gene matches: 12. This specimen belongs to a study of shared clonotypes between healthy human individuals (dated by TCRdb to about 2020). Regarding the complete study: Three men and a couple of women, aged 18 to 49 years, made up the cohort. Between about 0.94 and 8.9 billion PBMCs per donor were obtained by leukapheresis. Blood TCR repertoires of five healthy adults were deeply sequenced to estimate repertoire size and the extent of clonotype sharing between individuals. To increase sequencing depth and limit assay-specific biases, different laboratories used diverse techniques to prepare libraries and sequence TCR repertoires. For each donor, three plates each were used for CD4 naive and CD4 memory, two plates were used for CD8 naive, and one plate was used for CD8 memory.

Donors were healthy HIV-negative adults with no recently reported acute infections or vaccinations. Every donor was a Caucasian adult living in Nashville, Tennessee, USA. Magnetic negative selection was used to enrich CD4+ T cells, after which naive cells were positively selected on CD45RA and the negative fraction became the memory subset. Blood was obtained by leukapheresis, after which PBMCs were separated by Ficoll-Histopaque density gradient centrifugation and cryopreserved in liquid nitrogen vapor phase. Analytical flow cytometry was used to check the purity and quantity of each magnetically sorted T cell population. Genomic DNA was isolated from every sorted fraction and measured by UV absorbance on a Nanodrop 2000c. Using the deep immunoSEQ assay, TCR CDR3 regions were amplified from genomic DNA by multiplex PCR. Extracted genomic DNA from each cell subset was spread evenly across all wells of several immunoSEQ 96-well plates, with each plate serving as a replicate. For sorted subsets, each replicate PCR was loaded with 150 to 250 ng genomic DNA, equivalent to 25,000 to 30,000 T cell genomes. Purified libraries were quantified with a Qubit 3.0 fluorometer, sized on a Bioanalyzer 2100, and re-quantified with the KAPA Library Quantification kit. A separate single-read 150-cycle Illumina NextSeq 550 flow cell was used to sequence each immunoSEQ 96-well plate. The source study handled its data this way. Because only junctional sequences without quality scores were contained in the immunoSEQ output, filtering matching that applied to full-length reads could not be performed. To assign V/J genes and CDR3, sequences were annotated against IMGT germline references using PyIR, a Python wrapper for IgBLAST v1.9. Reads were removed for weak V/J assignments (E-value above 1e-6), missing CDR3, stop codons, out-of-frame junctions, or ambiguous translated residues. V3J clonotypes were defined by identical inferred V gene, J gene, and CDR3 amino acid sequence. Percentage overlap between repertoires was computed as shared unique clonotypes divided by the size of the smaller repertoire. RTK rarefaction, the Chao1 estimator, and Recon v2.1 estimates of unobserved clonotypes were used to assess repertoire richness. Generation probabilities for all TCRbeta clonotypes obtained by the gDNA method from a few donors were computed using OLGA. TCRdb provides this immuneACCESS table in a form limited to in-frame rearrangements. Some clones are lacking; in checked studies, under half of them reflect an unresolved V gene, and why the rest are absent is not known. V, J and clone size derive from that table, while D and trimming were established from the DNA sequence. In all, the sample holds hundreds of thousands of clones, and roughly 72% of those were seen once. The ten largest clones take up 1.5% to 2% of the sample.

Overall study outcomes, separate from this receptor: Rarefaction of sorted-subset datasets indicated incomplete sequencing despite the large sequencing depth. Naive subsets generally had larger estimated clonotype richness than memory subsets did. The small number of donors limited the genetic and exposure-history diversity represented. When four donors were compared, the shared fraction of clonotypes was about 5% for naive CD4, 3.5% for naive CD8, more than 2% for memory CD4, and roughly 0.43% for memory CD8. Compared with non-shared clonotypes, the clonotypes found in all four sorted-subset donors had higher generation probabilities. Pairwise subsampling led to the expectation that sequencing depth would affect the degree of clonotype sharing among donors. Sampling was restricted to blood, and TCR repertoires in tissues likely differ from the TCR repertoires found in blood.

The sequence was collected from a woman in her 30s in good health. The sequence is built from TRBV14 and TRBJ2-3, with 10 bases in between that match TRBD2. Material for sequencing was memory CD4+ T cells sorted from blood. Reading the label with the study, this specimen's cell subset or site is: CD45RA-negative fraction. The CDR3 region reads CASSLPRPSGSRDTQYF. The DNA reads as follows: TGTGCCAGCAGCCTCCCCCGGCCTAGCGGGAGTAGAGATACGCAGTATTTT. Beyond the CDR3, the reference TRBV14 and TRBJ2-3 genes provide the residues; the full variable domain reads: EAGVTQFPSHSVIEKGQTVTLRCDPISGHDNLYWYRRVMGKEIKFLLHFVKESKQDESGMPNNRFLAERTGGTYSTLKVQPAELEDSGVYFCASSLPRPSGSRDTQYFGPGTRLTVL.